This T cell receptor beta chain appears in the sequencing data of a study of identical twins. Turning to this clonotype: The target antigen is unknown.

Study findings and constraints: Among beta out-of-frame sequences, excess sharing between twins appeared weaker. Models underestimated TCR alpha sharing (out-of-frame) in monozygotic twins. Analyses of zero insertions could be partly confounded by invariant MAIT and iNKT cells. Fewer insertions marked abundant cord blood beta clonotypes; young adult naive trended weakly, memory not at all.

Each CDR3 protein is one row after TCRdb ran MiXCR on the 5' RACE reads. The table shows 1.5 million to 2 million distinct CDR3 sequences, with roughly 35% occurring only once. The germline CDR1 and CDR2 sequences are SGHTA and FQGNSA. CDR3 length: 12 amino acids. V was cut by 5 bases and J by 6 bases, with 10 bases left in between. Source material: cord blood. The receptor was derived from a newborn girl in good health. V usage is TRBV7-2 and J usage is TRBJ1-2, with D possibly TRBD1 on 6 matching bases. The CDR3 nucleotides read TGTGCCAGCAGCGGACACAGGGATGGCTACACCTTC. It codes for CASSGHRDGYTF.